This T cell receptor beta chain is drawn from a study of T cell changes during pregnancy in multiple sclerosis. The CDR3 length is 12 residues. CDR1 is MNHNY and CDR2 is SVGAGI in the germline V gene (reference sequence). Trimming removed 7 bases at V and 2 bases at J, with 9 bases between. This clone appeared once. Measured with immunoSEQ multiplex PCR; TCRdb has only the in-frame clones, and not every one. The table records about 80,000 clones, just over 90% of them present only once. J is TRBJ2-7 and V is TRBV6-6; tentatively, D is TRBD2 (5 bases). This material consisted of peripheral blood, taken after pregnancy. The clonotype originates from a female donor in good health, enrolled as a control in a pregnancy study. The CDR3 coding sequence is TGTGCCAGCACGGGGAGTCCCTACGAGCAGTACTTC. It is translated as CASTGSPYEQYF.